Following are 17 T cell receptor beta chains from one sample sequenced in a study of cytomegalovirus exposure and HLA in healthy donors. PCR was performed using 60 Vbeta and 13 Jbeta primers. Assay used: immunoSEQ multiplex PCR; TCRdb lists only in-frame clones, some missing. The sample totals around 52,000 clones; its top ten clones hold 20% to 30%. Sequences were obtained from PBMCs. These receptors were collected from a man aged 35-49 years in good health and CMV-seropositive.

This chain links TRBV6-4 with TRBJ2-1; TRBD1 aligns across 7 bases. The junction had 7 bases not matched to a gene; V was cut back by 5 bases and J by 3 bases. The germline V gene encodes CDR1 MRHNA and CDR2 SNTAGT. The CDR3 runs 15 residues. In DNA, the CDR3 is TGTGCCAGCAGTCCCGACAGGGCTCTCTACAATGAGCAGTTCTTC. This sequence encodes CASSPDRALYNEQFF.

The chain couples TRBV19 to TRBJ2-3; 8 positions match TRBD1. Germline assignment: CDR1 LNHDA and CDR2 SQIVND (reference sequence). The CDR3 is made up of 19 amino acids. Trimming at V came to 1 base and at J to 5 bases, leaving 17 bases not matched to a gene. The CDR3 sequence: CASSIGRGRRTTSGDTQYF. DNA of the CDR3: TGTGCCAGTAGTATAGGCAGGGGGCGGCGTACAACCTCAGGAGATACGCAGTATTTT.

The chain joins TRBV5-1 to TRBJ2-7; TRBD2 is a possible D gene (5 bases). Trimming left V 4 bases short and J 7 bases short, with 18 bases between. The CDR3 is 14 residues long. CDR1 and CDR2 from the germline V gene are SGHRS and YFSETQ. In DNA, the CDR3 is TGCGCCAGCAGCCCTTCTGGCACGGCGGGTGAGCAGTACTTC. Its translation: CASSPSGTAGEQYF.

The V call is TRBV4-1, the J call TRBJ2-1, with TRBD2 as a possible D gene (5 bases). Per germline, CDR1 MGHRA and CDR2 YSYEKL. V was pared by 0 bases and J by 9 bases, with 15 bases between. This CDR3 spans 15 amino acids. CDR3 amino acids: CASSQDPSQWLEQFF. The DNA of the CDR3 is TGCGCCAGCAGCCAAGACCCTAGCCAATGGCTTGAGCAGTTCTTC.

V is TRBV6-5 and J is TRBJ1-5; D might be TRBD1 (5 bases). Looked up from germline, CDR1 is MNHEY and CDR2 is SVGAGI. CDR3 length: 15 residues. V shed 4 bases and J shed 5 bases, with 15 bases lying between them. The CDR3 nucleotides are TGTGCCAGCAGTTTGATGGGGGGTAAGGATCAGCCCCAGCATTTT. Protein: CASSLMGGKDQPQHF.

The chain carries TRBV7-2 and TRBJ1-2; 7 positions agree with TRBD1. Germline trimming cut 0 bases from V and 8 bases from J; bases unmatched to any gene: 9. CDR3 size: 15 residues. CDR1 SGHTA and CDR2 FQGNSA come from the germline V gene. The CDR3 bases are TGTGCCAGCAGCTTAGCCTTCCGGGCAGGGGGGGGCTACACCTTC. Translating it yields CASSLAFRAGGGYTF.

This rearrangement joins TRBV29-1 to TRBJ2-3, with 8 bases aligning to TRBD2. Germline CDR1 and CDR2: SQVTM and ANQGSEA. CDR3 size: 14 residues. Trimming cost V 7 bases and J 0 bases; bases outside gene matches: 6. CDR3 nucleotides: TGCAGCGGAACTACTAGCGGAAGCACAGATACGCAGTATTTT. The encoded protein is CSGTTSGSTDTQYF.

The V and J genes are TRBV11-3 and TRBJ2-1, with 8 bases aligning to TRBD1. The CDR3 totals 16 residues. V trimming: 1 base; J trimming: 10 bases; junction bases outside the gene matches: 12. Per germline, CDR1 SGHNT and CDR2 YENEEA. CDR3 amino acids: CASSLVGGQGAGEQFF. CDR3 nucleotide sequence: TGTGCCAGCAGCTTAGTAGGCGGGCAGGGGGCGGGAGAGCAGTTCTTC.

The chain links TRBV9 to TRBJ2-2; 10 bases fit TRBD2. CDR1 is SGDLS, CDR2 YYNGEE, per germline. Losses at the gene ends were 0 bases for V and 6 bases for J; bases not matched to a gene: 5. The CDR3 contains 16 residues. The CDR3: CASSVASSGGAGELFF. For the CDR3, the DNA is TGTGCCAGCAGCGTAGCTTCGAGCGGGGGGGCCGGGGAGCTGTTTTTT.

The V and J genes are TRBV5-5 and TRBJ2-7; D possibly corresponds to TRBD2 (6 bases). The CDR3 covers 15 residues. Germline V CDR1 and CDR2: SGHKS, YYEKEE (reference sequence). Trimming cost V 4 bases and J 3 bases, with 17 bases left between them. CDR3 DNA: TGTGCCAGCAGCCCCCGACTAGATGGCGACTACGAGCAGTACTTC. This codes for CASSPRLDGDYEQYF.

The chain couples TRBV19 to TRBJ2-2; 13 bases map to TRBD2. Germline-derived CDR1 and CDR2 are LNHDA and SQIVND (reference sequence). V lost 5 bases and J lost 5; bases outside the gene matches: 14. This CDR3 has 19 residues. This CDR3 is CASSQPGLAGPILTGELFF. CDR3 coding DNA: TGTGCCAGTAGTCAACCGGGACTAGCGGGACCTATTCTTACCGGGGAGCTGTTTTTT.

The J gene is TRBJ2-7, the V gene TRBV6-6, with TRBD2 as a possible D gene (7 bases). The CDR3 length is 13 residues. The germline V and J ends were trimmed by 11 bases and 4 bases, with 18 bases remaining between them. Looked up from germline, CDR1 is MNHNY and CDR2 is SVGAGI (reference sequence). The CDR3 DNA follows: TGTGCCTCTAGGGGGGCGGGAGCATACGAGCAGTACTTC. The encoded protein is CASRGAGAYEQYF.

The chain carries TRBV5-1 and TRBJ2-7, with 10 bases aligning to TRBD2. The J segment lost 6 bases and the V segment lost 2 bases, leaving 11 bases of the junction unmatched. The germline V gene encodes CDR1 SGHRS and CDR2 YFSETQ. CDR3 length: 16 amino acids. Written as DNA, the CDR3 is TGCGCCAGCAGCTTTCTAGGGGCTAGCGGGAGCTCCGAGCAGTACTTC. It translates to CASSFLGASGSSEQYF.

The DNA for the CDR3 is TGTGCCAGCTCACCAGACAGGGGCGGAGAGACCCAGTACTTC. It encodes CASSPDRGGETQYF. This chain uses TRBV18 with TRBJ2-5; 8 nucleotides agree with TRBD1. CDR1 and CDR2 (germline): KGHSH, LQKENI. The length of the CDR3 is 14 residues. V gave up 2 bases and J gave up 4 bases; unmatched junction bases: 3.

The rearrangement links TRBV28 to TRBJ1-2; 7 bases are a match to TRBD1. The CDR3 loop spans 12 amino acids. Trimming removed 8 bases from V and 8 bases from J; junction bases left unmatched: 8. The germline gives CDR1 MDHEN, CDR2 SYDVKM. Here the CDR3 reads CASHRGLEGYTF. CDR3 DNA: TGTGCCAGCCACAGGGGCCTAGAGGGCTACACCTTC.

The chain carries TRBV27 and TRBJ2-7; weak D call: TRBD2 (5 bases). The CDR3 totals 15 residues. Trimming removed 1 base at V and 4 bases at J, with 14 bases between. Germline lookup yields CDR1 MNHEY and CDR2 SMNVEV (reference sequence). CDR3 nucleotides: TGTGCCAGCAGTTTATACCCAGAGGGCGATTACGAGCAGTACTTC. The encoded protein is CASSLYPEGDYEQYF.

The J gene is TRBJ2-3, the V gene TRBV4-3; 15 bases map to TRBD2. CDR3 length equals 18 residues. V shed 1 base and J 4 bases; nucleotides not matched to a gene: 6. Germline V gives CDR1 LGHNA, CDR2 YSLEER. The CDR3 DNA reads as TGCGCCAGCAGCCAAGCCTGGACTAGCGGGGGGGCCGCAGATACGCAGTATTTT. Translation: CASSQAWTSGGAADTQYF.